The 5 T cell receptor beta chains reported below all come from one sample, sequenced in a study of graft-versus-host responses after intestinal transplantation. These receptors have no identified antigens. Using immunoSEQ multiplex PCR, the repertoire was profiled, and TCRdb retains in-frame clones only, with some absent. The sample records about 130,000 clones, just over 90% being singletons. Sample: unstimulated CD4+ T cells sorted from spleen or lymph node cells, taken before intestinal transplant. The receptors stem from a human donor who received an intestinal transplant.

With respect to this clone: A read error may account for a junction end that differs from germline. The chain recombines TRBV6-1 with TRBJ2-4, with D maybe TRBD1 (5 bases). The CDR3 is 13 residues long. From germline, CDR1 is MNHNS and CDR2 SASEGT. CDR3 bases: TGTGCCAGCAGTGAAGCTCAGGGCCTTATTCGGTACTTC. Translation: CASSEAQGLIRYF.

The rearrangement links TRBV5-1 to TRBJ2-2, with D uncertain. The CDR3 is 17 amino acids. V gave up 2 bases and J gave up 0 bases, with 14 bases separating them. Germline lookup yields CDR1 SGHRS and CDR2 YFSETQ. CDR3 region: CASSFGNQRSNTGELFF. Written as DNA, the CDR3 is TGCGCCAGCAGCTTTGGCAATCAGAGATCGAACACCGGGGAGCTGTTTTTT.

In DNA, the CDR3 is TGTGCCATTCCTCGAACGGACAGCCTAAGGAACACTGAAGCTTTCTTT. Amino acids: CAIPRTDSLRNTEAFF. The chain recombines TRBV2 with TRBJ1-1, with D tentatively TRBD1 (6 bases). The length of the CDR3 is 16 residues. V lost 10 bases and J 1 base, leaving 22 bases between the germline ends. Looked up from germline, CDR1 is SNHLY and CDR2 is FYNNEI.

The CDR3 DNA sequence: TGTGCCAGCACCGCAGCGGGGTTGTCGGGGCCACCGTACTTC. As protein: CASTAAGLSGPPYF. This chain links TRBV6-1 with TRBJ2-7; 7 bases align to TRBD2. The CDR3 has 14 amino acids. Germline CDR1 is MNHNS and CDR2 is SASEGT. Unmatched junction bases numbered 18, after V lost 7 bases and J lost 12 bases.

The chain combines TRBV5-5 with TRBJ2-3, with unresolved D. The CDR3 length is 12 residues. Germline values: CDR1 SGHKS, CDR2 YYEKEE (reference sequence). V lost 4 bases and J 3 bases, leaving 6 bases between the germline ends. CDR3 in DNA: TGTGCCAGCAGCACAACAACAGATACGCAGTATTTT. Translated: CASSTTTDTQYF.